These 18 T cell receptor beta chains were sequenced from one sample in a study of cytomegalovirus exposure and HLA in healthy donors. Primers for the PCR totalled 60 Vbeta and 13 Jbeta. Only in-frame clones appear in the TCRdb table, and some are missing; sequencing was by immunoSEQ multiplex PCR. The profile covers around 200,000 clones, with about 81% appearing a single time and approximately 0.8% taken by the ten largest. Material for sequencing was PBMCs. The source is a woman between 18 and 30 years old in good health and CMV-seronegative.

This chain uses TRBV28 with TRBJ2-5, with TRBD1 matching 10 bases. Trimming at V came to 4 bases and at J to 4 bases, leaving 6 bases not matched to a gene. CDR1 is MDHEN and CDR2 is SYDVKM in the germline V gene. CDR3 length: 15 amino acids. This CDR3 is CASSWTGGGGETQYF. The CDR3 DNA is TGTGCCAGCAGTTGGACAGGGGGGGGAGGAGAGACCCAGTACTTC.

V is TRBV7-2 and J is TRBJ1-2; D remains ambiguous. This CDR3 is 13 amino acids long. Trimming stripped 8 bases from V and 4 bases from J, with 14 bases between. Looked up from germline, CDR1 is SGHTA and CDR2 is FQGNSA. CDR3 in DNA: TGTGCCAGCGATCAGGCCGCGGGCTATGGCTACACCTTC. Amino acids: CASDQAAGYGYTF.

The CDR3 region is CSVDPTGESSNEQYF. The CDR3 DNA reads TGCAGCGTCGACCCCACAGGGGAGTCTTCCAACGAGCAGTACTTC. The chain is built from TRBV29-1 and TRBJ2-7; 7 positions match TRBD1. The CDR3 totals 15 residues. CDR1 and CDR2 (germline): SQVTM, ANQGSEA. The V gene end was trimmed by 6 bases and the J gene end by 5 bases; junction bases not matched to a gene: 16.

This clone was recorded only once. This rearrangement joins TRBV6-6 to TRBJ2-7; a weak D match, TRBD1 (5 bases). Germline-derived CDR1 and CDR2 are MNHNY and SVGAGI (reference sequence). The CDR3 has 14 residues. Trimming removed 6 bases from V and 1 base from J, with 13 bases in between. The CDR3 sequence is CASSSGLGSYEQYF. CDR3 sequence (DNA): TGTGCCAGCAGCTCAGGGTTGGGGTCCTACGAGCAGTACTTC.

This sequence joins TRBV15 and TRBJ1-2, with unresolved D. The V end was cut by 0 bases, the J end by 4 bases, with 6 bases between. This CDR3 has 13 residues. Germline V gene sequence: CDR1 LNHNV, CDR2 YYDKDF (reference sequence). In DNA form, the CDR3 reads TGTGCCACCAGCAGAGAACAGTTCTATGGCTACACCTTC. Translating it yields CATSREQFYGYTF.

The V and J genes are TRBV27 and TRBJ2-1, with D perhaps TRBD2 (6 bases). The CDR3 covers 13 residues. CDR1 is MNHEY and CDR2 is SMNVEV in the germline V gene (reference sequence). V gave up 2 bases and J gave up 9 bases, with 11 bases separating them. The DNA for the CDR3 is TGTGCCAGCAGTTTAACGGGAGTCAGTGAGCAGTTCTTC. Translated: CASSLTGVSEQFF.

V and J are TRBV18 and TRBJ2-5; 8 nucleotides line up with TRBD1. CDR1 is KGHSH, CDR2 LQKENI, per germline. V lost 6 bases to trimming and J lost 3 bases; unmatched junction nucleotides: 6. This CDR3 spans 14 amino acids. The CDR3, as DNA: TGTGCCAGCTCCTGGGGACAGGCCAAAGAGACCCAGTACTTC. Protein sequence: CASSWGQAKETQYF.

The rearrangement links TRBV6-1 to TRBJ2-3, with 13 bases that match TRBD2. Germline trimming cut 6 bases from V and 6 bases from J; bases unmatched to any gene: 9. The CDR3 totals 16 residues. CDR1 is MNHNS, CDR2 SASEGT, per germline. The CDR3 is CASRELAGGPWDTQYF. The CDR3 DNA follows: TGTGCCAGCAGGGAACTAGCGGGAGGGCCTTGGGATACGCAGTATTTT.

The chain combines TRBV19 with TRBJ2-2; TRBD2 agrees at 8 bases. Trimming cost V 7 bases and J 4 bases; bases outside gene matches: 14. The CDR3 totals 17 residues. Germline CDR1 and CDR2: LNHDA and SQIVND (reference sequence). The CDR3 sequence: CASTQSGGYIGTGELFF. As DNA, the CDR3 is TGTGCCAGTACCCAGAGCGGGGGTTACATAGGCACCGGGGAGCTGTTTTTT.

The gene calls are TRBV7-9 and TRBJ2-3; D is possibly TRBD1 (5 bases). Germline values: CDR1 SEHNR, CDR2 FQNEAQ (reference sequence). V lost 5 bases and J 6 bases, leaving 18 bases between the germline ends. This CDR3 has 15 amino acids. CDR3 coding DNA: TGTGCCAGCAGCCTCGAGCAGGGTTGGTCCGATACGCAGTATTTT. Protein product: CASSLEQGWSDTQYF.

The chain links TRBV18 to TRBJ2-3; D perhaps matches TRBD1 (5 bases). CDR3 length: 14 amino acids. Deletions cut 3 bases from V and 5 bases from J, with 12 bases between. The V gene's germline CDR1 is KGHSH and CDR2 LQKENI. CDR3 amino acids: CASSPWSGQDTQYF. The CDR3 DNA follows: TGTGCCAGCTCACCGTGGTCAGGGCAAGATACGCAGTATTTT.

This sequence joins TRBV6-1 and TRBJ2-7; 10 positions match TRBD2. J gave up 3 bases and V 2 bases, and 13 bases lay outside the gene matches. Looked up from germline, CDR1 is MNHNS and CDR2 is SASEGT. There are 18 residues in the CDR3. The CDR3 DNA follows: TGTGCCAGCAGTGAAACCCGTTCTAGCGGGGGTTTTGGCTACGAGCAGTACTTC. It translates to CASSETRSSGGFGYEQYF.

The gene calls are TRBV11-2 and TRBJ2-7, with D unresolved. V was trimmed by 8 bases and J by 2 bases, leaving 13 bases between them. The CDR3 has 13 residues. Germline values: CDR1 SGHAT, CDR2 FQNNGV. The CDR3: CASGGPIAYEQYF. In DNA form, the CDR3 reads TGTGCCAGCGGCGGCCCCATTGCCTACGAGCAGTACTTC. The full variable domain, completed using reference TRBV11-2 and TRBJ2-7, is EAGVAQSPRYKIIEKRQSVAFWCNPISGHATLYWYQQILGQGPKLLIQFQNNGVVDDSQLPKDRFSAERLKGVDSTLKIQPAKLEDSAVYLCASGGPIAYEQYFGPGTRLTVT.

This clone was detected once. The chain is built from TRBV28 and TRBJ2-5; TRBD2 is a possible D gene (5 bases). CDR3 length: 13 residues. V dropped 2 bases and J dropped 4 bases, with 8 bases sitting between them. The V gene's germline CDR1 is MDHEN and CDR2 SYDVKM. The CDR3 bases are TGTGCCAGCAGTTTAGCGGGCAGAGAGACCCAGTACTTC. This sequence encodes CASSLAGRETQYF.

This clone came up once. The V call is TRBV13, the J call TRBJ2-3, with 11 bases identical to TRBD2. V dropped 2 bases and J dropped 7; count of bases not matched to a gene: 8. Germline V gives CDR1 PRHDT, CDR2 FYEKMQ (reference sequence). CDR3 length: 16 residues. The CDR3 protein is CASSLFSSSGRNTQYF. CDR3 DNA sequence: TGTGCCAGCAGCTTATTCTCTTCTAGCGGGAGGAATACGCAGTATTTT.

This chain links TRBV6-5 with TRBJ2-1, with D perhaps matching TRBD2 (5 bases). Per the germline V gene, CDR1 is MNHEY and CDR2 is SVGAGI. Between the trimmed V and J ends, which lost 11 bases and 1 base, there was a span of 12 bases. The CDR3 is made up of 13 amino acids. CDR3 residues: CACRGESYNEQFF. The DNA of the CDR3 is TGTGCCTGTCGGGGAGAGTCCTACAATGAGCAGTTCTTC.

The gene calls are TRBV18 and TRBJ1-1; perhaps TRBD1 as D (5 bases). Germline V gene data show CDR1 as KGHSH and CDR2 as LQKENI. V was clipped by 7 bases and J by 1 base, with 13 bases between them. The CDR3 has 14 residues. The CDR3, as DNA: TGTGCCAGCTTCCCGGGGGATCCGAACACTGAAGCTTTCTTT. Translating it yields CASFPGDPNTEAFF.

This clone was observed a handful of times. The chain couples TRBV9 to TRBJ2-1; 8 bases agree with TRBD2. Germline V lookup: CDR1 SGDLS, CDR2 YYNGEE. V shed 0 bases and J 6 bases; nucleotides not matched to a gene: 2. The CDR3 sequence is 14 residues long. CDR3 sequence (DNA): TGTGCCAGCAGCGTAGATAGCGGGATCAATGAGCAGTTCTTC. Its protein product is CASSVDSGINEQFF.